This TCR beta chain derives from a study of vaccination and CD4 T cells after COVID-19. Overall study: Each control was exposed to a CEFX pool, an HIV-1 Nef pool, or no peptide at all.

Sample treatment: approximately 10-day PBMC culture with coronavirus spike peptide pools or control peptides (ViraFEST assay). Fresh replacement IL-2 medium substituted for half the medium on days 3 and 7. Note on this clonotype: The target antigen is unknown.

The Oncomine TCR Beta short-read assay was applied to DNA of cultured CD4+ T cells. Genomic DNA extraction was carried out from cultured CD4+ T cells. TCRdb reprocessed the PCR reads with MiXCR, giving one entry per CDR3 protein. The sample holds around 18,000 distinct CDR3 sequences; approximately 54% are singletons and the top ten take just under 9.5%. Sequencing was carried out using CD4+ T cells from blood, cultured in vitro. The sequence was collected from a human donor who had recovered from COVID-19.

The CDR3, as DNA: TGTGCCAGCAGCTTAGAGTCGGGAGGGGTCACCGGGGAGCTGTTTTTT. It codes for CASSLESGGVTGELFF. The J gene is TRBJ2-2, the V gene TRBV7-9; 8 nucleotides align to TRBD2. V lost 1 base to trimming and J lost 4 bases; unmatched junction nucleotides: 5. Germline CDR1 is SEHNR and CDR2 is FQNEAQ (reference sequence). The CDR3 contains 16 residues.